Presented here are 22 T cell receptor beta chains from one specimen sequenced in a study of cytomegalovirus exposure and HLA in healthy donors. Primers included in the PCR were 60 Vbeta and 13 Jbeta primers. The protocol was immunoSEQ multiplex PCR, while the TCRdb copy is restricted to in-frame clones and leaves out a portion. The repertoire has about 190,000 clones, roughly three quarters of them found once; the top ten carry roughly 1.6%. Sequenced sample: PBMCs. The receptors were sampled from a woman aged 18-35 years in good health and CMV-seronegative.

This clone was detected a few times. V is TRBV19 and J is TRBJ1-1, with TRBD1 as a possible D gene (6 bases). Trimming removed 1 base from V and 6 bases from J, with 12 bases in between. Germline assignment: CDR1 LNHDA and CDR2 SQIVND (reference sequence). The CDR3 consists of 14 residues. For the CDR3, the DNA is TGTGCCAGTAGTATAGTCAGGGGCCAACCTGAAGCTTTCTTT. The encoded protein is CASSIVRGQPEAFF.

The chain has TRBV6-1 and TRBJ2-1; TRBD2 aligns across 8 bases. Unmatched junction bases numbered 8, after V lost 7 bases and J lost 3 bases. The CDR3 length is 15 residues. CDR1 and CDR2 (germline): MNHNS, SASEGT. The DNA for the CDR3 is TGTGCCAGCACCGTGGGGACTAGTGTCTACAATGAGCAGTTCTTC. Encoded protein: CASTVGTSVYNEQFF.

This clone showed up just once. CDR3 residues: CASSSEVRDNYGYTF. As DNA, the CDR3 is TGTGCCAGCAGCTCTGAGGTCAGAGATAACTATGGCTACACCTTC. V is TRBV5-5 and J is TRBJ1-2; D is ambiguous. The length of the CDR3 is 15 residues. The V gene's germline CDR1 is SGHKS and CDR2 YYEKEE (reference sequence). V was pared by 3 bases and J by 1 base, with 13 bases between.

The rearrangement joins TRBV5-1 to TRBJ2-2, with TRBD2 identical over 8 bases. Germline CDR1 is SGHRS and CDR2 is YFSETQ. The junction had 8 bases not matched to a gene; V was cut back by 4 bases and J by 3 bases. This CDR3 has 16 residues. The chain's CDR3 is CASSAQTSDHTGELFF. In DNA form, the CDR3 reads TGCGCCAGCAGCGCACAGACTAGCGACCACACCGGGGAGCTGTTTTTT.

This clone came up once. The chain recombines TRBV4-1 with TRBJ2-1; 10 bases are shared with TRBD2. Germline V gene lookup returns CDR1 MGHRA and CDR2 YSYEKL. V gave up 0 bases and J gave up 8 bases; unmatched junction bases: 7. This CDR3 region has 16 residues. The CDR3 DNA follows: TGCGCCAGCAGCCAAGAGGGGCCTAGCGGGAGAGATGAGCAGTTCTTC. This translates into CASSQEGPSGRDEQFF.

This rearrangement joins TRBV5-1 to TRBJ1-6; D might be TRBD1 (6 bases). Trimming left V 5 bases short and J 5 bases short, with 17 bases between. Per germline, CDR1 SGHRS and CDR2 YFSETQ. The CDR3 totals 16 residues. CDR3 in amino acids: CASSSTTGIHNSPLHF. CDR3 sequence (DNA): TGCGCCAGCAGTTCTACTACAGGGATCCATAATTCACCCCTCCACTTT.

Only one count was recorded for this clone. J is TRBJ2-2 and V is TRBV7-9; weak D call: TRBD2 (6 bases). CDR1 and CDR2 from the germline V gene are SEHNR and FQNEAQ (reference sequence). The CDR3 runs 14 residues. Trimming removed 6 bases at V and 2 bases at J, with 10 bases between. CDR3 protein: CASRAGSNTGELFF. The CDR3 DNA is TGTGCCAGCAGGGCCGGGAGTAACACCGGGGAGCTGTTTTTT.

Remarks on this clone: The same CDR3 arises from other DNA sequences in this sample as well. The chain has TRBV30 and TRBJ1-5; 9 nucleotides line up with TRBD1. Germline lookup yields CDR1 GTSNPN and CDR2 SVGIG (reference sequence). The ends lost 2 bases at V and 4 bases at J; junction bases unmatched: 3. The CDR3 contains 14 residues. The CDR3 sequence: CAWSSGTGNQPQHF. The DNA for the CDR3 is TGTGCCTGGAGTTCAGGGACAGGGAATCAGCCCCAGCATTTT.

This rearrangement joins TRBV15 to TRBJ2-1, with 10 positions matching TRBD2. V shed 4 bases, J shed 4 bases, and the junction held 10 bases outside the gene matches. The germline V gene encodes CDR1 LNHNV and CDR2 YYDKDF (reference sequence). The CDR3 is 17 residues long. The CDR3 spells CATSTNKRGGLYNEQFF. The CDR3 DNA follows: TGTGCCACCAGCACAAATAAGCGGGGGGGCCTATACAATGAGCAGTTCTTC.

CDR3 in amino acids: CASSPRVFEAFF. In DNA, the CDR3 is TGTGCCAGCAGTCCCCGCGTATTTGAAGCTTTCTTT. This chain links TRBV28 with TRBJ1-1; no firm D call. Germline V lookup: CDR1 MDHEN, CDR2 SYDVKM. CDR3 length equals 12 residues. The V end was cut by 5 bases, the J end by 7 bases, with 11 bases between.

The gene calls are TRBV28 and TRBJ1-1, with D tentatively TRBD1 (6 bases). Looked up from germline, CDR1 is MDHEN and CDR2 is SYDVKM. The CDR3 totals 14 residues. Trimming took off 5 bases at V and 6 bases at J, with 16 bases between the two ends. DNA for the CDR3: TGTGCCAGCAGTCCTAACAGGGTTATGGCTGAAGCTTTCTTT. Protein sequence: CASSPNRVMAEAFF.

The gene calls are TRBV6-1 and TRBJ1-2; 8 bases match TRBD1. The CDR3 is made up of 15 amino acids. V dropped 2 bases and J dropped 4; count of bases not matched to a gene: 6. CDR1 is MNHNS, CDR2 SASEGT, per germline. CDR3 sequence: CASSEFPGGGYGYTF. As DNA, the CDR3 is TGTGCCAGCAGTGAATTCCCAGGGGGCGGCTATGGCTACACCTTC.

J is TRBJ2-1 and V is TRBV13; TRBD2 matches 13 bases. The CDR3 spans 18 residues. Unmatched junction bases numbered 12, after V lost 5 bases and J lost 5 bases. CDR1 PRHDT and CDR2 FYEKMQ come from the germline V gene (reference sequence). DNA of the CDR3: TGTGCCAGCAGCCCCAAGACTAGCGGGAGGTCACCAAACAATGAGCAGTTCTTC. Protein sequence: CASSPKTSGRSPNNEQFF.

The chain joins TRBV25-1 to TRBJ2-7; 12 bases line up with TRBD2. Germline V gives CDR1 MGHDK, CDR2 SYGVNS. The V segment lost 9 bases and the J segment 2 bases; nucleotides outside the gene matches: 11. CDR3 length: 16 amino acids. The CDR3 here is CASGLAGPGAAYEQYF. The CDR3 DNA reads as TGTGCCAGTGGACTAGCGGGGCCGGGGGCTGCCTACGAGCAGTACTTC.

The chain links TRBV6-1 to TRBJ1-2; 7 bases map to TRBD1. Germline assignment: CDR1 MNHNS and CDR2 SASEGT. V dropped 6 bases and J dropped 1; count of bases not matched to a gene: 2. The CDR3 is 13 residues long. The CDR3 DNA is TGTGCCAGCAGGGGACAGAATAACTATGGCTACACCTTC. This translates into CASRGQNNYGYTF.

V and J are TRBV2 and TRBJ2-7, with TRBD2 matching over 13 bases. J lost 5 bases, V lost 6 bases, and 4 bases had no gene match. In germline, CDR1 is SNHLY, CDR2 FYNNEI. The CDR3 spans 14 residues. The CDR3 DNA sequence: TGTGCCAGCAGGGGACTAGCGGGGCGCGACGAGCAGTACTTC. This encodes CASRGLAGRDEQYF.

This clone appeared a single time. The chain uses TRBV6-6 and TRBJ2-6; weak D call: TRBD1 (6 bases). With 7 bases removed from V and 5 bases from J, the gap between germline ends came to 18 bases. CDR1 and CDR2 (germline): MNHNY, SVGAGI (reference sequence). The CDR3 totals 16 residues. CDR3 in DNA: TGTGCCAGCACCCAGGGGAACAGGTTTCGGGCCAACGTCCTGACTTTC. Protein product: CASTQGNRFRANVLTF.

The gene calls are TRBV5-8 and TRBJ2-3; D perhaps matches TRBD1 (5 bases). This CDR3 has 15 amino acids. The V end lost 0 bases, the J end lost 1 base, and 9 bases lay between the germline ends. CDR1 and CDR2 (germline): SGHTS, YDEGEE. The CDR3 loop reads CASSLEGLGTDTQYF. The CDR3 DNA is TGTGCCAGCAGCTTGGAGGGGTTAGGCACAGATACGCAGTATTTT.

The V gene is TRBV19, the J gene TRBJ2-1; 8 nucleotides align to TRBD1. Germline assignment: CDR1 LNHDA and CDR2 SQIVND (reference sequence). The V and J ends lost 7 bases and 0 bases, in that order; junction bases with no gene match: 8. The CDR3 is made up of 16 amino acids. The CDR3 sequence: CASTRTGTFSYNEQFF. The DNA of the CDR3 is TGTGCCAGTACCAGGACAGGGACCTTCTCCTACAATGAGCAGTTCTTC.

The rearrangement uses TRBV9 and TRBJ2-1; D may be TRBD2 (6 bases). Trimming pared 0 bases from V and 8 bases from J, leaving 18 bases between. Germline V CDR1 and CDR2: SGDLS, YYNGEE. The CDR3 covers 16 residues. Written as DNA, the CDR3 is TGTGCCAGCAGCGTAGCGGCGGGGTGGGTTGGCGATGAGCAGTTCTTC. It codes for CASSVAAGWVGDEQFF.

In this sample, this clone turned up once. V gene TRBV19 combines with J gene TRBJ1-5; D not resolved. Trimming cost V 3 bases and J 0 bases, with 9 bases left between them. Germline V gives CDR1 LNHDA, CDR2 SQIVND (reference sequence). This CDR3 contains 15 residues. The DNA of the CDR3 is TGTGCCAGTAGTATTCGAACACGTAGCAATCAGCCCCAGCATTTT. This encodes CASSIRTRSNQPQHF.

This clone was observed a single time. V gene TRBV6-5 combines with J gene TRBJ1-2, with a possible D match to TRBD1 (6 bases). Germline loops: CDR1 MNHEY, CDR2 SVGAGI. Trimming shortened V by 3 bases and J by 3 bases, and 11 bases separated the two germline ends. CDR3 size: 14 residues. CDR3 nucleotides: TGTGCCAGCAGTTATCGGGACAAATACTATGGCTACACCTTC. Protein: CASSYRDKYYGYTF.